The 29 T cell receptor beta chains below come from one sample, sequenced in a study of blood T cell repertoires in COVID-19. TCRdb's copy holds only in-frame clones and misses some; the assay was immunoSEQ multiplex PCR. The sample has around 260,000 clones; roughly 86% are singletons. Sequenced input: peripheral blood. The source of these receptors is a woman between 55 and 75 years old with COVID-19, enrolled during active disease.

V gene TRBV3-1 (or the pseudogene TRBV3-2) combines with J gene TRBJ2-3, with 7 nucleotides matching TRBD2. The CDR3 spans 17 residues. Germline V gene data show CDR1 as LGHDT and CDR2 as YNNKEL (reference sequence). The J segment lost 2 bases and the V segment lost 2 bases, leaving 10 bases of the junction unmatched. CDR3 DNA: TGTGCCAGCAGCCAACCCTCGCGAGCGGGGACCACAGATACGCAGTATTTT. Its translation: CASSQPSRAGTTDTQYF.

The rearrangement links TRBV19 to TRBJ1-5; 9 nucleotides align to TRBD1. CDR3 size: 15 residues. From germline, CDR1 is LNHDA and CDR2 SQIVND (reference sequence). V lost 4 bases to trimming and J lost 1 base; unmatched junction nucleotides: 2. In nucleotides, the CDR3 is TGTGCCAGTAGTACGGGACAGGGAAGCAATCAGCCCCAGCATTTT. Its protein product is CASSTGQGSNQPQHF.

This chain connects TRBV19 to TRBJ2-3; D is possibly TRBD2 (6 bases). V lost 3 bases and J lost 0, with 10 bases in between. The CDR3 is 15 residues long. CDR1 and CDR2 from the germline V gene are LNHDA and SQIVND (reference sequence). CDR3 sequence: CASSMGRGSTDTQYF. The CDR3 bases are TGTGCCAGTAGTATGGGCCGGGGGAGCACAGATACGCAGTATTTT.

The chain is built from TRBV6-5 and TRBJ1-5; 8 bases are shared with TRBD1. V gave up 4 bases and J gave up 12 bases; unmatched junction bases: 5. Germline CDR1 and CDR2: MNHEY and SVGAGI. The CDR3 is 12 residues long. CDR3 DNA sequence: TGTGCCAGCAGTTCTCGACAGGGGAACCAGCATTTT. Amino acids: CASSSRQGNQHF.

The V call is TRBV15, the J call TRBJ1-1; no definite D call. The CDR3 is made up of 15 amino acids. V lost 0 bases and J lost 2, with 10 bases in between. Germline loops: CDR1 LNHNV, CDR2 YYDKDF (reference sequence). CDR3 coding DNA: TGTGCCACCAGCAGAGATTTACCGGGAAACACTGAAGCTTTCTTT. The encoded protein is CATSRDLPGNTEAFF.

V usage is TRBV11-2 and J usage is TRBJ1-1, with 8 positions matching TRBD1. Trimming removed 3 bases from V and 3 bases from J; junction bases left unmatched: 6. The CDR3 consists of 15 residues. The germline gives CDR1 SGHAT, CDR2 FQNNGV. CDR3 amino acids: CASSFGQGGYTEAFF. Written as DNA, the CDR3 is TGTGCCAGCAGCTTCGGACAGGGTGGGTACACTGAAGCTTTCTTT.

The chain carries TRBV13 and TRBJ1-4, with D uncertain. Between the trimmed V and J ends, which lost 1 base and 3 bases, there was a span of 3 bases. Per germline, CDR1 PRHDT and CDR2 FYEKMQ (reference sequence). This CDR3 region has 13 residues. The CDR3 DNA reads as TGTGCCAGCAGCTTAGCTGCTAATGAAAAACTGTTTTTT. Translated, it gives CASSLAANEKLFF.

The CDR3 region is CASSRRIPGQFNEKLFF. The CDR3 DNA reads as TGTGCCAGCAGTCGACGGATCCCGGGACAATTCAATGAAAAACTGTTTTTT. The chain links TRBV2 to TRBJ1-4; D is possibly TRBD1 (6 bases). CDR3 length: 17 residues. V dropped 5 bases and J dropped 5 bases, with 21 bases sitting between them. Germline values: CDR1 SNHLY, CDR2 FYNNEI.

V usage is TRBV19 and J usage is TRBJ1-4, with D maybe TRBD1 (5 bases). Deletions cut 3 bases from V and 6 bases from J, with 14 bases between. The CDR3 loop spans 15 amino acids. Germline values: CDR1 LNHDA, CDR2 SQIVND (reference sequence). The chain's CDR3 is CASSIGTGSHEKLFF. The CDR3 region has the DNA TGTGCCAGTAGTATCGGAACAGGTAGTCATGAAAAACTGTTTTTT.

The rearrangement uses TRBV4-1 and TRBJ2-2; 9 nucleotides align to TRBD2. This CDR3 is 19 amino acids long. The junction had 8 bases not matched to a gene; V was cut back by 0 bases and J by 0 bases. Germline V gene sequence: CDR1 MGHRA, CDR2 YSYEKL. DNA for the CDR3: TGCGCCAGCAGCCAAGAGTTAGCGGGAGTGGGGGCGAACACCGGGGAGCTGTTTTTT. The encoded protein is CASSQELAGVGANTGELFF.

The rearrangement joins TRBV11-2 to TRBJ1-1; D might be TRBD1 (5 bases). Deletions cut 4 bases from V and 0 bases from J, with 12 bases between. Germline-derived CDR1 and CDR2 are SGHAT and FQNNGV. The CDR3 is made up of 15 amino acids. In DNA form, the CDR3 reads TGTGCCAGCAGCTACAGAGGAGGGGTGAACACTGAAGCTTTCTTT. Encoded protein: CASSYRGGVNTEAFF.

The rearrangement joins TRBV10-3 to TRBJ2-7, with 10 bases that match TRBD2. CDR1 ENHRY and CDR2 SYGVKD come from the germline V gene. V was clipped by 4 bases and J by 2 bases; unmatched bases: 2. This CDR3 is built from 14 residues. As DNA, the CDR3 is TGTGCCATCAGTGGAGCGGGAGGGGCCTACGAGCAGTACTTC. Protein: CAISGAGGAYEQYF.

The rearrangement joins TRBV6-5 to TRBJ2-2, with D tentatively TRBD1 (6 bases). There are 14 residues in the CDR3. The V end was cut by 6 bases, the J end by 4 bases, with 12 bases between. Per germline, CDR1 MNHEY and CDR2 SVGAGI. CDR3 region: CASSAKTGTGELFF. CDR3 sequence (DNA): TGTGCCAGCAGCGCTAAGACAGGCACCGGGGAGCTGTTTTTT.

The CDR3 loop reads CASSLVEGNTGELFF. The CDR3 DNA reads as TGCGCCAGCAGCTTGGTAGAGGGGAACACCGGGGAGCTGTTTTTT. This chain uses TRBV5-1 with TRBJ2-2; TRBD2 might be the D (5 bases). V lost 0 bases, J lost 1 base, and 7 bases lay in between. Germline assignment: CDR1 SGHRS and CDR2 YFSETQ. The CDR3 runs to 15 residues.

The chain has TRBV5-1 and TRBJ1-4; 8 bases are shared with TRBD1. Germline V CDR1 and CDR2: SGHRS, YFSETQ. This CDR3 region has 17 residues. The V gene end was trimmed by 2 bases and the J gene end by 4 bases; junction bases not matched to a gene: 10. The CDR3 DNA reads TGCGCCAGCAGCTTAGGACAGGGCCGGGGGGATAATGAAAAACTGTTTTTT. Amino acid sequence: CASSLGQGRGDNEKLFF. The complete variable domain, with remaining parts taken from reference TRBV5-1 and TRBJ1-4, reads KAGVTQTPRYLIKTRGQQVTLSCSPISGHRSVSWYQQTPGQGLQFLFEYFSETQRNKGNFPGRFSGRQFSNSRSEMNVSTLELGDSALYLCASSLGQGRGDNEKLFFGSGTQLSVL.

The V call is TRBV6-2 or TRBV6-3, the J call TRBJ2-3; TRBD2 matches 10 bases. The CDR3 covers 17 residues. Germline assignment: CDR1 MNHEY and CDR2 SVGEGT. Trimming took 5 bases from V and 4 from J; bases not matched to a gene: 12. The DNA for the CDR3 is TGTGCCAGCAGTAATTCGGCTAGCGGGAGTAGGTCAGATACGCAGTATTTT. Its translation: CASSNSASGSRSDTQYF.

The J gene is TRBJ1-2, the V gene TRBV29-1; TRBD1 aligns across 8 bases. From germline, CDR1 is SQVTM and CDR2 ANQGSEA. The CDR3 totals 14 residues. V shed 0 bases and J 7 bases; nucleotides not matched to a gene: 7. CDR3 nucleotide sequence: TGCAGCGTTGAAGAGGGCCAGGGGGCGGGTGGCTACACCTTC. Translating gives CSVEEGQGAGGYTF.

The rearrangement joins TRBV7-2 to TRBJ1-6, with a possible D match to TRBD1 (5 bases). The CDR3 runs to 15 residues. V was cut by 2 bases and J by 10 bases, with 15 bases left in between. Germline CDR1 is SGHTA and CDR2 is FQGNSA. The CDR3: CASSLQGVLGSPLHF. The CDR3 DNA follows: TGTGCCAGCAGCTTACAGGGTGTTCTCGGATCACCCCTCCACTTT.

V usage is TRBV30 and J usage is TRBJ1-2, with 7 positions matching TRBD1. V trimming: 1 base; J trimming: 12 bases; junction bases outside the gene matches: 5. Per the germline V gene, CDR1 is GTSNPN and CDR2 is SVGIG (reference sequence). CDR3 length: 11 amino acids. CDR3 coding DNA: TGTGCCTGGAGTGATTACAGGGGAAACACCTTC. Translating gives CAWSDYRGNTF.

This chain connects TRBV30 to TRBJ1-2, with D unclear. V lost 0 bases, J lost 8 bases, and 13 bases lay in between. The CDR3 loop spans 13 amino acids. Germline CDR1 GTSNPN, CDR2 SVGIG (reference sequence). CDR3 sequence: CAWSVGGPKGYTF. In DNA form, the CDR3 reads TGTGCCTGGAGTGTAGGCGGCCCAAAAGGCTACACCTTC.

This clone came up a few times. This rearrangement joins TRBV19 to TRBJ1-2, with 7 bases that match TRBD1. This CDR3 spans 13 amino acids. With V trimmed by 6 bases and J by 2 bases, 3 bases remained unmatched. CDR1 is LNHDA, CDR2 SQIVND, per germline (reference sequence). The CDR3 protein is CASSETGNYGYTF. Here the CDR3 DNA reads TGTGCCAGTAGCGAGACAGGGAACTATGGCTACACCTTC.

The chain links TRBV10-3 to TRBJ2-7; 10 bases match TRBD1. Germline assignment: CDR1 ENHRY and CDR2 SYGVKD. The CDR3 length is 13 residues. With 10 bases clipped from V and 4 bases from J, the junction kept 7 bases outside the gene matches. CDR3 residues: CATSGTGVYEQYF. CDR3 sequence (DNA): TGTGCCACGTCCGGGACAGGGGTTTACGAGCAGTACTTC.

The chain joins TRBV7-9 to TRBJ2-3, with D perhaps TRBD2 (6 bases). The V and J ends lost 5 bases and 6 bases respectively, with 18 bases between them. This CDR3 comprises 15 residues. The germline gives CDR1 SEHNR, CDR2 FQNEAQ (reference sequence). The CDR3: CASSPLAKRSDTQYF. In DNA, the CDR3 is TGTGCCAGCAGCCCCCTAGCGAAAAGATCCGATACGCAGTATTTT.

The CDR3 nucleotides are TGTGCCAGCAGCCAAGGTCTGGGGAGGATAGGAGAGACCCAGTACTTC. It translates to CASSQGLGRIGETQYF. The genes are TRBV3-1 (or the pseudogene TRBV3-2) and TRBJ2-5; TRBD2 might be the D (6 bases). Between the trimmed V and J ends, which lost 1 base and 4 bases, there was a span of 16 bases. There are 16 residues in the CDR3. The germline CDR1 and CDR2 sequences are LGHDT and YNNKEL (reference sequence).

This chain links TRBV28 with TRBJ2-1; 7 positions match TRBD2. CDR1 MDHEN and CDR2 SYDVKM come from the germline V gene. The CDR3 spans 17 residues. After removal of 4 bases from V and 5 bases from J, the junction contained 14 bases not matched to a gene. CDR3 nucleotides: TGTGCCAGCAGTTCAAGGAGTTGGACTAGTCCCCACAATGAGCAGTTCTTC. Translating it yields CASSSRSWTSPHNEQFF.

V is TRBV18 and J is TRBJ1-4, with D maybe TRBD1 (6 bases). This CDR3 region has 17 residues. Trimming cost V 2 bases and J 4 bases, with 17 bases left between them. Germline assignment: CDR1 KGHSH and CDR2 LQKENI. The CDR3 is CASSPGANRELNEKLFF. The CDR3 nucleotides read TGTGCCAGCTCACCAGGCGCCAACAGGGAACTTAATGAAAAACTGTTTTTT.

The chain links TRBV21-1 to TRBJ2-7; TRBD2, the table's D call, lacks a check against the DNA. TRBV21-1 is a known pseudogene. The CDR3 has 9 residues. CDR3 loop: CASIPPRDF. The CDR3 DNA is TGTGCCAGCATACCTCCCCGAGACTTC.

The rearrangement joins TRBV28 to TRBJ1-5; D gene uncertain. Trimming took off 3 bases at V and 1 base at J, with 10 bases between the two ends. The germline gives CDR1 MDHEN, CDR2 SYDVKM. The CDR3 spans 15 residues. The CDR3 DNA reads as TGTGCCAGCAGTTTCCAAGCCGGGAGCAATCAGCCCCAGCATTTT. This translates into CASSFQAGSNQPQHF. Variable domain in full (rest from reference TRBV28 and TRBJ1-5): DVKVTQSSRYLVKRTGEKVFLECVQDMDHENMFWYRQDPGLGLRLIYFSYDVKMKEKGDIPEGYSVSREKKERFSLILESASTNQTSMYLCASSFQAGSNQPQHFGDGTRLSIL.

The chain uses TRBV9 and TRBJ2-7; possibly TRBD1 for D (6 bases). Looked up from germline, CDR1 is SGDLS and CDR2 is YYNGEE. The CDR3 extends over 17 amino acids. With 3 bases removed from V and 3 bases from J, the gap between germline ends came to 22 bases. The CDR3 reads CASSALPVGTSVYEQYF. The CDR3 nucleotides read TGTGCCAGCAGCGCCCTCCCTGTCGGGACATCTGTCTACGAGCAGTACTTC.